This entry lists 9 T cell receptor beta chains sequenced from one sample in a study of cytomegalovirus exposure and HLA in healthy donors. 13 Jbeta primers and 60 Vbeta primers were used for the PCR. TCRdb keeps only in-frame clones here, not all; method: immunoSEQ multiplex PCR. The sample gives hundreds of thousands of clones, more than 55% of which show up once; approximately 2.3% is in the top ten. Sequencing used PBMCs. The receptors originated from a female donor in good health and CMV-seronegative.

The chain uses TRBV19 and TRBJ1-2; 8 bases are shared with TRBD1. The germline V gene encodes CDR1 LNHDA and CDR2 SQIVND (reference sequence). This CDR3 has 14 amino acids. J gave up 2 bases and V 8 bases, and 7 bases lay outside the gene matches. CDR3 amino acids: CASYKTGANYGYTF. CDR3 nucleotides: TGTGCCAGTTACAAGACAGGGGCGAACTATGGCTACACCTTC.

The rearrangement links TRBV10-1 to TRBJ2-1; 8 bases agree with TRBD2. The V and J ends lost 1 base and 10 bases, in that order; junction bases with no gene match: 6. The CDR3 covers 14 residues. Looked up from germline, CDR1 is WNHNN and CDR2 is SYGVQD (reference sequence). DNA of the CDR3: TGCGCCAGCAGTGAGTTAGCGGGAAACGGGGAGCAGTTCTTC. Residues: CASSELAGNGEQFF.

The table lists this clone with a count of one. The V gene is TRBV7-9, the J gene TRBJ2-2, with 10 bases identical to TRBD1. Germline V gene data show CDR1 as SEHNR and CDR2 as FQNEAQ (reference sequence). CDR3 length equals 17 residues. J gave up 2 bases and V 3 bases, and 6 bases lay outside the gene matches. The CDR3 reads CASSLHRDRGNTGELFF. CDR3 nucleotide sequence: TGTGCCAGCAGCTTGCACCGGGACAGGGGAAACACCGGGGAGCTGTTTTTT.

The genes are TRBV5-6 and TRBJ2-2; D perhaps matches TRBD1 (6 bases). This CDR3 spans 16 amino acids. The V and J ends lost 2 bases and 7 bases respectively, with 18 bases between them. The germline V gene encodes CDR1 SGHDT and CDR2 YYEEEE. The CDR3 DNA follows: TGTGCCAGCAGCTTCGGCCCGGCAGGGGTTAACGGGGAGCTGTTTTTT. Amino acids: CASSFGPAGVNGELFF.

Concerning this clone itself: Compared with germline, one end of the junction differs, possibly owing to a read error. The rearrangement links TRBV7-9 to TRBJ2-1, with D possibly being TRBD2 (6 bases). The CDR3 has 16 residues. CDR1 and CDR2 (germline): SEHNR, FQNEAQ (reference sequence). CDR3 protein: CSSSPRLGSSYNEQFF. CDR3 bases: TGTTCCAGCAGCCCACGTCTCGGGAGCTCCTACAATGAGCAGTTCTTC.

The V and J genes are TRBV19 and TRBJ1-4; no clear D. Trimming removed 4 bases from V and 7 bases from J, with 13 bases in between. CDR1 is LNHDA and CDR2 is SQIVND in the germline V gene (reference sequence). The CDR3 loop spans 14 amino acids. Written as DNA, the CDR3 is TGTGCCAGTAGTAGGCGAGGAGGTGCTGAAAAACTGTTTTTT. Amino acids: CASSRRGGAEKLFF.

The chain joins TRBV10-1 to TRBJ1-3; D call uncertain. CDR1 and CDR2 (germline): WNHNN, SYGVQD (reference sequence). CDR3 length equals 13 residues. V was pared by 7 bases and J by 0 bases, with 7 bases between. CDR3 nucleotide sequence: TGCGCCAGCACGGGAGCCTCTGGAAACACCATATATTTT. Amino acid sequence: CASTGASGNTIYF.

This clone was observed a few times. This chain joins TRBV5-4 and TRBJ1-1; D not certain. In germline, CDR1 is SGHNT, CDR2 YYREEE (reference sequence). V was shortened by 3 bases and J by 1 base, with 10 bases between the two germline ends. CDR3 length equals 14 residues. The CDR3 reads CASSYRTGNTEAFF. Here the CDR3 DNA reads TGTGCCAGCAGCTACCGGACTGGGAACACTGAAGCTTTCTTT.

There are a few counts of this clone. This chain uses TRBV21-1 with TRBJ2-3; the table names TRBD2, a call not compared with the DNA. TRBV21-1 is reported as a pseudogene. The length of the CDR3 is 17 residues. The CDR3 reads CASSPRTSGNPTDTQYF. The CDR3 DNA reads as TGTGCCAGCAGCCCCAGGACTAGCGGGAACCCCACAGATACGCAGTATTTT.